Included here is one T cell receptor beta chain sequence, with context. This sample was included in a study of blood T cell repertoires in COVID-19. Sequenced by immunoSEQ multiplex PCR; TCRdb stores in-frame clones only, minus some. The data contain about 300,000 clones, under 90% of them singletons. The germline CDR1 and CDR2 sequences are MNHEY and SVGEGT. The CDR3 spans 15 residues. V lost 0 bases, J lost 9 bases, and 17 bases lay in between. J is TRBJ2-5 and V is TRBV6-2 or TRBV6-3; possible D gene TRBD2, 6 bases. Material for sequencing was PBMCs or T cells enriched from blood (not recorded which). The origin of this receptor is a woman between 45 and 60 years old who had been exposed to COVID-19. DNA for the CDR3: TGTGCCAGCAGTTACTCGACTTCCCACCCGGGGGCCCAGTACTTC. It translates to CASSYSTSHPGAQYF.